Below, one TCR beta chain is given with its context. This entry is derived from a study of technical replicates of blood from several donors. Sequenced by immunoSEQ multiplex PCR; TCRdb stores in-frame clones only, minus some. The data contain under 50,000 clones, 96% of them singletons. The CDR3 covers 14 residues. Per the germline V gene, CDR1 is SGHTS and CDR2 is YDEGEE. The V segment lost 4 bases and the J segment 8 bases; nucleotides outside the gene matches: 9. V usage is TRBV5-8 and J usage is TRBJ1-2, with TRBD1 matching over 9 bases. The sample taken for sequencing was T cells isolated from PBMCs. This TCR derives from a human donor in good health. The CDR3 reads CASSPYRDRDGYTF. The CDR3 coding sequence is TGTGCCAGCAGCCCATACCGGGACAGGGACGGCTACACCTTC. Based on the CDR3 plus reference TRBV5-8 and TRBJ1-2, the full variable domain is EAGVTQSPTHLIKTRGQQATLRCSPISGHTSVYWYQQALGLGLQFLLWYDEGEERNRGNFPPRFSGRQFPNYSSELNVNALELEDSALYLCASSPYRDRDGYTFGSGTRLTVV.